This T cell receptor (beta chain) was found in a study of shared clonotypes between healthy human individuals. Study background: CD8 memory received one plate per donor, CD8 naive two, CD4 memory three and CD4 naive three.

All donors qualified as healthy HIV-negative adults and had experienced no recent acute infections or vaccinations. Some clones are missing from TCRdb's copy, which holds only in-frame ones; the method was immunoSEQ multiplex PCR. The sample contains about 1.5 million clones, about 98% of which appear only once. Germline trimming cut 8 bases from V and 0 bases from J; bases unmatched to any gene: 12. The CDR3 is 17 amino acids. In germline, CDR1 is LNHDA, CDR2 SQIVND (reference sequence). The sequencing input was naive CD4+ T cells sorted from blood. The subset denotes: CD45RA+ positively selected. The sequence was obtained from a man aged 25-40 years in good health. The V gene is TRBV19, the J gene TRBJ2-3; TRBD2 agrees at 9 bases. CDR3 region: CASGAFGSGRSTDTQYF. The DNA of the CDR3 is TGTGCCAGTGGCGCTTTTGGCAGCGGGAGGAGCACAGATACGCAGTATTTT.